These T cell receptor beta chains were read from a single sample in a study of T cell changes during pregnancy in multiple sclerosis. Sequencing used immunoSEQ multiplex PCR; TCRdb keeps in-frame clones, though not all of them. Of some 70,000 clones in the sample, approximately 86% are singletons; the top ten hold over 3%. Sample: peripheral blood, taken before pregnancy. These receptor sequences come from a female donor with multiple sclerosis, enrolled in a pregnancy study. The CDR3 runs from the conserved cysteine through the conserved F or W. The D gene is left open where the match is weak. Size tells how often a clone was seen (once, few, many) or the class of an expanded clone, and some rows leave it out.

J gene: TRBJ2-1
clone size: NA
D gene: TRBD2
V gene: TRBV9
CDR3 DNA: TGTGCCAGCAGCGTAGGTTCGACTAGCGGGGGGACTGAGCAGTTCTTC
CDR3 protein: CASSVGSTSGGTEQFF

J gene: TRBJ1-3
clone size: NA
D gene: NA
V gene: TRBV9
CDR3 DNA: TGTGCCAGCAGCGTAGCTCCCCCCCGGGGAACTGGAAACACCATATATTTT
CDR3 protein: CASSVAPPRGTGNTIYF

J gene: TRBJ2-5
clone size: NA
D gene: TRBD2
V gene: TRBV19
CDR3 DNA: TGTGCCAGCGCTAGCGGAGAATATCAAGAGACCCAGTACTTC
CDR3 protein: CASASGEYQETQYF

J gene: TRBJ1-1
clone size: few
D gene: TRBD1
V gene: TRBV5-1
CDR3 DNA: TGCGCCAGCAGGGAAGGGACAGGGGTTGCTTTCTTT
CDR3 protein: CASREGTGVAFF

J gene: TRBJ1-6
clone size: NA
D gene: TRBD1
V gene: TRBV2
CDR3 DNA: TGTGCCAGCAGTGACACAGGGGCCAGGGATTCACCCCTCCACTTT
CDR3 protein: CASSDTGARDSPLHF

J gene: TRBJ2-3
clone size: once
D gene: NA
V gene: TRBV7-2
CDR3 DNA: TGTGCCAGCAGCTTCCAGGGGAATACGCAGTATTTT
CDR3 protein: CASSFQGNTQYF

J gene: TRBJ2-3
clone size: NA
D gene: NA
V gene: TRBV30
CDR3 DNA: TGTGCCTGGAGTCCCTCGGGCACAGATACGCAGTATTTT
CDR3 protein: CAWSPSGTDTQYF

J gene: TRBJ2-7
clone size: NA
D gene: TRBD1
V gene: TRBV7-9
CDR3 DNA: TGTGCCAGCAGCATCCGGGACAGCTCCTACGAGCAGTACTTC
CDR3 protein: CASSIRDSSYEQYF

J gene: TRBJ2-5
clone size: NA
D gene: NA
V gene: TRBV19
CDR3 DNA: TGTGCCAGTAGTGAGAGCCCTCAAGAGACCCAGTACTTC
CDR3 protein: CASSESPQETQYF

J gene: TRBJ2-1
clone size: NA
D gene: NA
V gene: TRBV4-1
CDR3 DNA: TGCGCCAGCAGCCAAGCTACTATCCCTTCGTTCCAGTTCTTC
CDR3 protein: CASSQATIPSFQFF

J gene: TRBJ2-2
clone size: few
D gene: NA
V gene: TRBV6-4
CDR3 DNA: TGTGCCAGCAGTTTATCTTGGAACACCGGGGAGCTGTTTTTT
CDR3 protein: CASSLSWNTGELFF

J gene: TRBJ2-3
clone size: NA
D gene: NA
V gene: TRBV18
CDR3 DNA: TGTGCCAGCTCACCCGGGCCGGGGGAATTCACAGATACGCAGTATTTT
CDR3 protein: CASSPGPGEFTDTQYF

J gene: TRBJ1-4
clone size: NA
D gene: TRBD1
V gene: TRBV7-2
CDR3 DNA: TGTGCCAGCAGCTCAAGGACAGGGGTTGAAAAACTGTTTTTT
CDR3 protein: CASSSRTGVEKLFF

J gene: TRBJ2-1
clone size: few
D gene: TRBD1
V gene: TRBV30
CDR3 DNA: TGTGCCTGGAGTGCGGGACAGGGGTTCGACAATGAGCAGTTCTTC
CDR3 protein: CAWSAGQGFDNEQFF

J gene: TRBJ1-1
clone size: NA
D gene: NA
V gene: TRBV7-9
CDR3 DNA: TGTGCCAGCAGCCCAACAATGAACACTGAAGCTTTCTTT
CDR3 protein: CASSPTMNTEAFF

J gene: TRBJ2-1
clone size: NA
D gene: NA
V gene: TRBV5-6
CDR3 DNA: TGTGCCACCCAAGGCATCTCCGCCAGGGGTGGTGAGCAGTTCTTC
CDR3 protein: CATQGISARGGEQFF

J gene: TRBJ2-3
clone size: NA
D gene: TRBD2
V gene: TRBV18
CDR3 DNA: TGTGCCAGCTCACCAATCCGACTAGCGGAGATGACAGATACGCAGTATTTT
CDR3 protein: CASSPIRLAEMTDTQYF

J gene: TRBJ2-1
clone size: once
D gene: NA
V gene: TRBV9
CDR3 DNA: TGTGCCAGCAGCGTAGCAGGGGTCAATGAGCAGTTCTTC
CDR3 protein: CASSVAGVNEQFF

J gene: TRBJ2-7
clone size: NA
D gene: TRBD2
V gene: TRBV7-9
CDR3 DNA: TGTGCCAGCAGCTCAAGCGGGAGCGGGGACGAGCAGTACTTC
CDR3 protein: CASSSSGSGDEQYF

J gene: TRBJ1-4
clone size: NA
D gene: NA
V gene: TRBV4-3
CDR3 DNA: TGCGCCAGCAGCCAAGAATTAGGGAGGTCTAATGAAAAACTGTTTTTT
CDR3 protein: CASSQELGRSNEKLFF

J gene: TRBJ1-1
clone size: NA
D gene: TRBD1
V gene: TRBV5-6
CDR3 DNA: TGTGCCAGCAGCCTCCCACAGGGGATGAACACTGAAGCTTTCTTT
CDR3 protein: CASSLPQGMNTEAFF

J gene: TRBJ1-5
clone size: NA
D gene: NA
V gene: TRBV27
CDR3 DNA: TGTGCCAGCAGAGGAGGGAATCGCGGGCAGCCCCAGCATTTT
CDR3 protein: CASRGGNRGQPQHF

J gene: TRBJ1-5
clone size: NA
D gene: NA
V gene: TRBV4-2
CDR3 DNA: TGTGCCAGCAGCCAAGGAGTAGAGGGCAATCAGCCCCAGCATTTT
CDR3 protein: CASSQGVEGNQPQHF

J gene: TRBJ1-4
clone size: NA
D gene: NA
V gene: TRBV7-2
CDR3 DNA: TGTGCCAGCAGGGCAGGGTCCTGGGAAAAACTGTTTTTT
CDR3 protein: CASRAGSWEKLFF

J gene: TRBJ2-7
clone size: once
D gene: TRBD1
V gene: TRBV6-5
CDR3 DNA: TGTGCCAGCAGTACCCCGGGACAGGGGACCTACGAGCAGTACTTC
CDR3 protein: CASSTPGQGTYEQYF

J gene: TRBJ1-4
clone size: NA
D gene: TRBD1
V gene: TRBV7-7
CDR3 DNA: TGTGCCAGCGGAAACCTGGGACAGGGGTATGAAAAACTGTTTTTT
CDR3 protein: CASGNLGQGYEKLFF

J gene: TRBJ1-1
clone size: NA
D gene: NA
V gene: TRBV4-2
CDR3 DNA: TGTGCCAGCAGCCAAGATCGGGGGTACGGTTACCCAGAAGCTTTCTTT
CDR3 protein: CASSQDRGYGYPEAFF

J gene: TRBJ1-1
clone size: NA
D gene: NA
V gene: TRBV30
CDR3 DNA: TGTGCCTGGACCCCCGGTTTTGGCAGGGCCGGTGGTGACACTGAAGCTTTCTTT
CDR3 protein: CAWTPGFGRAGGDTEAFF

J gene: TRBJ2-2
clone size: NA
D gene: NA
V gene: TRBV7-6
CDR3 DNA: TGTGCCAGCAGCTCCGTAGCTTTCCCTGGCGGGGAGCTGTTTTTT
CDR3 protein: CASSSVAFPGGELFF

J gene: TRBJ1-5
clone size: NA
D gene: TRBD1
V gene: TRBV11-2
CDR3 DNA: TGTGCCAGCAGCGCTGGACAGGGGGCATTCAATCAGCCCCAGCATTTT
CDR3 protein: CASSAGQGAFNQPQHF

J gene: TRBJ2-5
clone size: NA
D gene: NA
V gene: TRBV7-6
CDR3 DNA: TGTGCCAGCAGCTTAGGAGCGTTGGGGCTAGAGACCCAGTACTTC
CDR3 protein: CASSLGALGLETQYF

J gene: TRBJ1-5
clone size: few
D gene: TRBD1
V gene: TRBV19
CDR3 DNA: TGTGCCAGTAGTACCCGGGACAGTAAGAACCAGCCCCAGCATTTT
CDR3 protein: CASSTRDSKNQPQHF

J gene: TRBJ2-7
clone size: NA
D gene: TRBD1
V gene: TRBV6-6
CDR3 DNA: TGTGCCAGCAGAAACACAGGGGATGCGGACGAGCAGTACTTC
CDR3 protein: CASRNTGDADEQYF

J gene: TRBJ2-2
clone size: once
D gene: TRBD2
V gene: TRBV5-1
CDR3 DNA: TGCGCCAGCAGCTCCGGACTAGCGGGAGGTGGCACCGGGGAGCTGTTTTTT
CDR3 protein: CASSSGLAGGGTGELFF

J gene: TRBJ2-7
clone size: once
D gene: TRBD1
V gene: TRBV19
CDR3 DNA: TGTGCCAGTAGTCTCCCCGACAGGGTCTACGAGCAGTACTTC
CDR3 protein: CASSLPDRVYEQYF

J gene: TRBJ2-7
clone size: NA
D gene: NA
V gene: TRBV10-3
CDR3 DNA: TGTGCCATCAGTGACTCGGGGGATCATTACGAGCAGTACTTC
CDR3 protein: CAISDSGDHYEQYF

J gene: TRBJ2-7
clone size: once
D gene: TRBD2
V gene: TRBV7-2
CDR3 DNA: TGTGCCAGCAGCTTAGGAATGGGACTAGTAGGCTTCGAGCAGTACTTC
CDR3 protein: CASSLGMGLVGFEQYF

J gene: TRBJ1-2
clone size: NA
D gene: NA
V gene: TRBV6-1
CDR3 DNA: TGTGCCAGCAGTGAAGTGGCAGGGACTCCTAACTATGGCTACACCTTC
CDR3 protein: CASSEVAGTPNYGYTF

J gene: TRBJ2-7
clone size: NA
D gene: TRBD2
V gene: TRBV7-2
CDR3 DNA: TGTGCCAGCAGCTTATCGGCGGGAGGGCACGAGCAGTACTTC
CDR3 protein: CASSLSAGGHEQYF

J gene: TRBJ2-6
clone size: NA
D gene: NA
V gene: TRBV27
CDR3 DNA: TGTGCCAGCAGTTTTACGGCAGGCTCTGGGGCCAACGTCCTGACTTTC
CDR3 protein: CASSFTAGSGANVLTF

J gene: TRBJ1-1
clone size: once
D gene: TRBD1
V gene: TRBV4-3
CDR3 DNA: TGCGCCAGCAGTCCCGGGACAGGAGGGGGGACTGAAGCTTTCTTT
CDR3 protein: CASSPGTGGGTEAFF

J gene: TRBJ1-1
clone size: NA
D gene: TRBD1
V gene: TRBV7-9
CDR3 DNA: TGTGCCAGCACCCGGGACAGGGGACAGAACACTGAAGCTTTCTTT
CDR3 protein: CASTRDRGQNTEAFF

J gene: TRBJ2-2
clone size: NA
D gene: TRBD1
V gene: TRBV28
CDR3 DNA: TGTGCCAGCAGCCGGGGACAGACGAACACCGGGGAGCTGTTTTTT
CDR3 protein: CASSRGQTNTGELFF

J gene: TRBJ2-3
clone size: NA
D gene: TRBD2
V gene: TRBV5-1
CDR3 DNA: TGCGCCAGCGGATGGCGGAGCGGGAGCGCAGATACGCAGTATTTT
CDR3 protein: CASGWRSGSADTQYF

J gene: TRBJ2-1
clone size: NA
D gene: TRBD2
V gene: TRBV30
CDR3 DNA: TGTGCCTGGAGGGGACTAGCGAACTACAATGAGCAGTTCTTC
CDR3 protein: CAWRGLANYNEQFF

J gene: TRBJ1-2
clone size: NA
D gene: TRBD1
V gene: TRBV6-6
CDR3 DNA: TGTGCCAGCAGTTACTCGATGGGACAGGGGGCGTCTGGCTACACCTTC
CDR3 protein: CASSYSMGQGASGYTF

J gene: TRBJ2-7
clone size: NA
D gene: TRBD2
V gene: TRBV19
CDR3 DNA: TGTGCCAGTAGTCCGGGGACTAGCGGTTATGGCTACGAGCAGTACTTC
CDR3 protein: CASSPGTSGYGYEQYF

J gene: TRBJ1-1
clone size: NA
D gene: NA
V gene: TRBV5-1
CDR3 DNA: TGCGCCGGAGGGGACGGGGTGAGCGGAGCTTTCTTT
CDR3 protein: CAGGDGVSGAFF

J gene: TRBJ1-3
clone size: NA
D gene: NA
V gene: TRBV6-5
CDR3 DNA: TGTGCCAGCTCCTACGGTGTCTCTGGAAACACCATATATTTT
CDR3 protein: CASSYGVSGNTIYF

J gene: TRBJ1-2
clone size: NA
D gene: TRBD1
V gene: TRBV6-5
CDR3 DNA: TGTGCCAGCAGTAGTCGGGGACAGGGGGCTGAAGGCTACACCTTC
CDR3 protein: CASSSRGQGAEGYTF

J gene: TRBJ2-1
clone size: NA
D gene: TRBD2
V gene: TRBV9
CDR3 DNA: TGTGCCAGCAGCTCCCTGATTAGCGGGAGAAGGGGGCAGTTCTTC
CDR3 protein: CASSSLISGRRGQFF

J gene: TRBJ2-3
clone size: once
D gene: TRBD1
V gene: TRBV2
CDR3 DNA: TGTGCCAGCAGGACAGGGAGCACAGATACGCAGTATTTT
CDR3 protein: CASRTGSTDTQYF

J gene: TRBJ1-2
clone size: NA
D gene: NA
V gene: TRBV6-1
CDR3 DNA: TGTGCCAGCAGCCCACAGGGTGGAGATGGCTACACCTTC
CDR3 protein: CASSPQGGDGYTF

J gene: TRBJ1-1
clone size: few
D gene: NA
V gene: TRBV5-1
CDR3 DNA: TGCGCCAGCAGCTTGGACAGTGAGAGCGAAGCTTTCTTT
CDR3 protein: CASSLDSESEAFF

J gene: TRBJ2-7
clone size: NA
D gene: TRBD1
V gene: TRBV7-2
CDR3 DNA: TGTGCCAGCAGCTTGGGGGACAGGGGTGGGGAGCAGTACTTC
CDR3 protein: CASSLGDRGGEQYF